This T cell receptor beta chain was sequenced in a study of blood T cell repertoires in COVID-19. Study information: Specimens from acute and convalescent COVID-19 originated in the United States, Italy and Spain. Sources were T cells, B-cell-depleted T cells, or PBMCs; the material itself was cDNA or gDNA.

Authors' analysis steps: Reference gene primer amplification gave estimated nucleated cell counts. The protocol was immunoSEQ multiplex PCR, while the TCRdb copy is restricted to in-frame clones and leaves out a portion. V and J calls and clone size follow that table, whereas D and trimming were derived from the DNA. The sample holds more than 55,000 clones, 79% seen once. V was clipped by 2 bases and J by 7 bases; unmatched bases: 8. This CDR3 has 14 residues. The germline V gene has CDR1 MNHEY and CDR2 SMNVEV (reference sequence). V usage is TRBV27 and J usage is TRBJ2-7; 7 bases fit TRBD1. The sequence was collected from a human donor in a cohort sampled during active COVID-19. What was sequenced was peripheral blood. CDR3 protein: CASSLITGVREQYF. The DNA of the CDR3 is TGTGCCAGCAGTTTAATTACAGGGGTACGGGAGCAGTACTTC.